The T cell receptor (beta chain) described here comes from a study of Ad26.COV2.S vaccination and SARS-CoV-2 variants. Data came from immunoSEQ multiplex PCR; TCRdb stores just in-frame clones and leaves some out. The sample yields fewer than 400,000 clones, 85% seen once. CDR1 is LNHDA, CDR2 SQIVND, per germline (reference sequence). CDR3 length: 23 amino acids. The V segment lost 0 bases and the J segment 6 bases; nucleotides outside the gene matches: 28. Treatment defined: some 19 received Ad26.COV2.S at low or high dose, single or two shots; about 5 received placebo; per-sample allocation not given. Specimen acquisition occurred on day 63 following the initial vaccine or placebo injection.

The rearrangement joins TRBV19 to TRBJ2-2, with 7 bases that match TRBD1. The source is a person between 18 and 60 years old who received the Ad26.COV2.S COVID-19 vaccine or a placebo. Specimen: peripheral blood, collected in a trial of Ad26.COV2.S vaccine versus placebo. Here the CDR3 DNA reads TGTGCCAGTAGTATAGATCTATCGAGGTTGGAGGTCCTACCGACAGGGTATTCCGGGGAGCTGTTTTTT. This gives the protein CASSIDLSRLEVLPTGYSGELFF.